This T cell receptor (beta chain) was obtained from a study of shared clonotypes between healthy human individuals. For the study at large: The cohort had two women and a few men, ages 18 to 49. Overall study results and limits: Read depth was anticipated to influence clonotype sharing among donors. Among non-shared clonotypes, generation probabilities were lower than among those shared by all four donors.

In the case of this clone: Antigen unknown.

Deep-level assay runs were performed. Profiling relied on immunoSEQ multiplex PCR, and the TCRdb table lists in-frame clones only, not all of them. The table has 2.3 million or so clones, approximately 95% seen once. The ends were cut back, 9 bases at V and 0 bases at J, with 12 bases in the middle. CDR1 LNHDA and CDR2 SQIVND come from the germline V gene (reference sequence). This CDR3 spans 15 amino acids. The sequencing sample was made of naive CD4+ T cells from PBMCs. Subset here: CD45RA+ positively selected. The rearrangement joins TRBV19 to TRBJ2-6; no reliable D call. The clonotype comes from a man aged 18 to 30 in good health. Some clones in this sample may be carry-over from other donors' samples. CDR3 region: CASRQTISGANVLTF. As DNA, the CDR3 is TGTGCCAGCAGACAAACAATCTCTGGGGCCAACGTCCTGACTTTC.